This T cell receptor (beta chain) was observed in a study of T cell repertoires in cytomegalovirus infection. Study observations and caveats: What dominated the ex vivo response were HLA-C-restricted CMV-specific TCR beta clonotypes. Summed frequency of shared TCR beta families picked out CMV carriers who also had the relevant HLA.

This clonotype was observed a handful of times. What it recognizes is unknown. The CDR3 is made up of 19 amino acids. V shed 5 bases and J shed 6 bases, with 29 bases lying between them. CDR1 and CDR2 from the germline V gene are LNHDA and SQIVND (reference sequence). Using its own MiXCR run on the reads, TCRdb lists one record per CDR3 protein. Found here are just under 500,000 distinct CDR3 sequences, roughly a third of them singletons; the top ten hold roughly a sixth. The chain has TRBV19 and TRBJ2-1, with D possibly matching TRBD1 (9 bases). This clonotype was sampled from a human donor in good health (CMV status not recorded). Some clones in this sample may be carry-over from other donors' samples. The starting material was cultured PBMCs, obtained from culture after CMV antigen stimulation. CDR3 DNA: TGTGCCAGTAGTCACTTTGGACAGGGGTTGGCGGGAGGATCCAATGAGCAGTTCTTC. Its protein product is CASSHFGQGLAGGSNEQFF.